This T cell receptor (beta chain) was obtained from a study of response to subunit inactivated influenza vaccine (dated by TCRdb to 2017 to 2018). Some background on the complete study: To follow how T cells responded to a trivalent subunit inactivated influenza vaccine, the researchers relied on deep quantitative profiling of the T cell receptor repertoire.

This clonotype was detected only a few times. Its antigen is not yet known. No much larger clone is present one base from it, and per-base qualities are unavailable. The library was built by means of RT-PCR. Sequencing relied on an Illumina HiSeq 2500. TCRdb reworked the public reads: Q25 trimming with fastp, MiXCR clone assembly, productive beta chains retained. Each CDR3 protein appears once, grouped with its most common genes and DNA. The sample data list around 600,000 distinct CDR3 sequences, and roughly 12% of these were observed just once. The ten biggest clones cover 11% of the sample. Results and caveats for the whole study, not just this receptor: According to the authors, only a limited number of new T cells may be recruited by each seasonal influenza vaccination.

CDR1 is given as ENHRY and CDR2 as SYGVKD, both from the germline V gene. The CDR3 measures 13 amino acids from cysteine to phenylalanine. Only the CDR3 DNA stays, 39 bases, in frame from base 1. V is clipped by 9 bases and J by 5 bases, and the sequence between their germline boundaries is 14 bases long. Separately, the same data were catalogued under a study of T cells expressing NK-cell markers. The second investigation adds: TCR beta cDNA libraries were prepared using 5'RACE template switching, which introduced a universal primer site and unique molecular identifiers. In sorted CD3+CD56+NKG2C+, CD3+CD56+NKG2C- and CD3+CD56-NKG2C+ T-cell subsets from about 8 donors, TCR beta-chain repertoires were profiled. Seven of the eight sequenced donors were HCMV-seropositive and one was HCMV-seronegative. To restrict sorting to alphabetaTCR-expressing T cells, an anti-gammadeltaTCR antibody was added in several experiments. For over five donors, the dominant CD3+CD56+NKG2C+ clonotypes were among the top 10 CD8+ clonotypes and accounted for about 1.0-7.5% of CD8+ T cells. Those dominant clonotypes were again the most abundant among CD3+CD56-NKG2C+ cells in a handful of donors, at 28.3-60.1%. Whether the expanded NKG2C-expressing T cell clones were specific for HCMV antigens remained unclear. All eight donors whose samples were sequenced were randomly selected healthy volunteers, three of them men and five women. HCMV-specific IgG was detected in serum with a commercial ELISA kit to determine HCMV serostatus. Peripheral blood mononuclear cells were isolated from blood by Ficoll density gradient centrifugation. Bulk peripheral blood T-cell repertoires were additionally sequenced from unsorted PBMC for over 5 donors. Synthesis of cDNA was primed from the TCR beta constant segment and was followed by two consecutive PCR amplification steps. The libraries were sequenced on Illumina HiSeq 2000/2500, MiSeq or NextSeq, producing 2 x 150 bp reads. MIGEC was used to demultiplex reads and group reads by UMI, and MiTCR was used to assemble and quantify clonotypes. To exclude erroneous sequences, only TCR cDNA sequences supported by at least two reads were retained. Downstream repertoire analysis used the tcR package, and clonotypes were matched across fractions by CDR3 nucleotide sequence plus V segment. VDJmatch was used to annotate antigen specificity against VDJdb, with one amino acid substitution allowed in CDR3.

This receptor was identified in a man in his forties or fifties who received an inactivated influenza vaccine. Donor details come from another sample of the same person, matched by shared clones. The sample consisted of PBMCs from blood, taken on the day of vaccination. The V gene is TRBV10-3 and the J gene is TRBJ2-1; possibly the D gene is TRBD2, per 5 matching bases. The CDR3 protein is CAIGLESHNEQFF. The DNA sequence is given as TGTGCCATTGGACTGGAATCCCACAATGAGCAGTTCTTC.